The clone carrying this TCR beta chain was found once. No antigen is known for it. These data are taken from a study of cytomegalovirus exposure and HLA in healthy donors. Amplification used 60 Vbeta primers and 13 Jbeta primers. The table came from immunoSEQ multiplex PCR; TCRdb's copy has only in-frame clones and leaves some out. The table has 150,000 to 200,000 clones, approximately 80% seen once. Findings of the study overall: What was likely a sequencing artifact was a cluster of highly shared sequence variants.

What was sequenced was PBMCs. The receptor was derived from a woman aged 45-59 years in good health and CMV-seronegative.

CDR3 protein: CASSLSGVAYNSPLHF. In nucleotides, the CDR3 is TGTGCCAGCAGTTTATCAGGGGTAGCCTATAATTCACCCCTCCACTTT. V usage is TRBV27 and J usage is TRBJ1-6; possibly TRBD1 for D (5 bases). This CDR3 is 16 amino acids long. CDR1 and CDR2 from the germline V gene are MNHEY and SMNVEV (reference sequence). Between the trimmed V and J ends, which lost 0 bases and 2 bases, there was a span of 8 bases.